Listed here are 2 T cell receptor beta chains from one sample, sequenced in a study of T cell responses to AZD1222 COVID-19 vaccine. The table came from immunoSEQ multiplex PCR; TCRdb's copy has only in-frame clones and leaves some out. The table lists about 110,000 clones, approximately 92% of them singletons. The sample in question was peripheral blood, obtained 28 days after the second AZD1222 dose. The receptors originated from an adult who received the AZD1222 COVID-19 vaccine.

This sequence joins TRBV7-9 and TRBJ1-2; D uncertain. V gave up 3 bases and J gave up 11 bases, with 16 bases separating them. The germline V gene has CDR1 SEHNR and CDR2 FQNEAQ (reference sequence). This CDR3 has 13 amino acids. The CDR3 DNA sequence: TGTGCCAGCAGCTTCGACAAGGGAATTGGTTACACCTTC. This encodes CASSFDKGIGYTF.

This sequence joins TRBV7-2 and TRBJ2-7, with D possibly matching TRBD1 (5 bases). The CDR3 is made up of 15 amino acids. CDR1 is SGHTA, CDR2 FQGNSA, per germline. V shed 1 base and J shed 3 bases, with 13 bases lying between them. The CDR3 reads CASSLGGGRIYEQYF. The CDR3 DNA sequence: TGTGCCAGCAGCTTAGGGGGCGGTAGAATCTACGAGCAGTACTTC.